This T cell receptor beta chain was captured in a study of OX40 agonist ivuxolimab in advanced cancers. The wider study: It was ivuxolimab, an agonistic anti-OX40 (CD134) antibody, that patients were treated with. Hepatocellular carcinoma, melanoma, renal cell or head and neck cancer affected the dose-escalation patients. Averaging 60 years in age, with a range of roughly 20 to 90, the cohort was 82.7% male. Study-level results: There was clonal expansion of CD4+ and CD8+ blood T cells by week 6 at 0.1 to 3.0 mg/kg.

Sequencing was performed with immunoSEQ multiplex PCR; in TCRdb, only in-frame clones are kept and a portion is missing. The sample includes tens of thousands of clones, roughly 86% of them seen just once. Concerning this clone: Antigen unknown. This sample includes further DNA sequences coding for the same CDR3.

Germline CDR1 is LNHDA and CDR2 is SQIVND (reference sequence). V lost 1 base and J 0 bases, leaving 9 bases between the germline ends. The CDR3 covers 16 residues. The receptor was derived from an adult with an advanced solid tumor such as melanoma, head and neck, liver or kidney cancer. The rearrangement uses TRBV19 and TRBJ1-4; weak D call: TRBD1 (5 bases). Sequencing was performed on CD4+ or CD8+ T cells sorted from blood, taken in a trial of the OX40 agonist ivuxolimab. CDR3 sequence (DNA): TGTGCCAGTAGTATAGCGACAGATGCAACTAATGAAAAACTGTTTTTT. Translating it yields CASSIATDATNEKLFF.